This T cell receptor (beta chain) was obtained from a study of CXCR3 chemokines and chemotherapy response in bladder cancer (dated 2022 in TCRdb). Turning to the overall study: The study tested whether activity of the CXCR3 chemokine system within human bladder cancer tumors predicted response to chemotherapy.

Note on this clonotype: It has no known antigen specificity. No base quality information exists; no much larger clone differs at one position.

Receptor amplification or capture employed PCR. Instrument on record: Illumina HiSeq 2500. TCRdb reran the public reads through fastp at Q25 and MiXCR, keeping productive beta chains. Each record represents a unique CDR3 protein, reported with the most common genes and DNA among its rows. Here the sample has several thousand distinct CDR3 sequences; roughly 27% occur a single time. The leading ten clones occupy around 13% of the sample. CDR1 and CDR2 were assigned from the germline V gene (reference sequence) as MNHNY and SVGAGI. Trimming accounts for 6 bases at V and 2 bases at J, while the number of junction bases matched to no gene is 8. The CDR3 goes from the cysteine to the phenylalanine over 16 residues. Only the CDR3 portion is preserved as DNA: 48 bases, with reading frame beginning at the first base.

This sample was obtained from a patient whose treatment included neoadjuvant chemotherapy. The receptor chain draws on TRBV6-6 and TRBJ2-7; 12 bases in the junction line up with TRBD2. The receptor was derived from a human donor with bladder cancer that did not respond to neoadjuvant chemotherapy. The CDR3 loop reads CASSQTSGGGPYEQYF. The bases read TGTGCCAGCAGCCAGACTAGCGGGGGAGGACCCTACGAGCAGTACTTC.